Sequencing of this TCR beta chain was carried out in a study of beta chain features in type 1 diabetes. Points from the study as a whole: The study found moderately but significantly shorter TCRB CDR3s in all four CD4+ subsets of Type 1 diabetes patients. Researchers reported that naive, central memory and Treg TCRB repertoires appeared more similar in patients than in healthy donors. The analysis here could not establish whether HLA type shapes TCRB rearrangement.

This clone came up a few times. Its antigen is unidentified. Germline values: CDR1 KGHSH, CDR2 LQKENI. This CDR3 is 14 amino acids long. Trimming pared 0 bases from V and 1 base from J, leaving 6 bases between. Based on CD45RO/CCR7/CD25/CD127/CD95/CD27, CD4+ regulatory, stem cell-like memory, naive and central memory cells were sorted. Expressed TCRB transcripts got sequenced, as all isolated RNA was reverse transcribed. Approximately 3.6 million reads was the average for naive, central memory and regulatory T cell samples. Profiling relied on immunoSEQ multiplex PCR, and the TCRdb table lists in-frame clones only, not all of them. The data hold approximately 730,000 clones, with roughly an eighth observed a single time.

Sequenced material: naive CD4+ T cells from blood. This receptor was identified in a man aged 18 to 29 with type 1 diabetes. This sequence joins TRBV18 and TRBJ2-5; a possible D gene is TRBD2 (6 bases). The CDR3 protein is CASSPPSGQETQYF. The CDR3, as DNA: TGTGCCAGCTCACCACCTAGCGGCCAAGAGACCCAGTACTTC.